This entry lists 13 T cell receptor beta chains sequenced from one sample in a study of technical replicates of blood from a handful of donors. Data came from immunoSEQ multiplex PCR; TCRdb stores just in-frame clones and leaves some out. The sample lists 85,000 to 100,000 clones; 95% were seen once. Sequenced: T cells isolated from PBMCs. All receptors derive from a human donor in good health.

In regard to this clone: Sequence at one end of the junction differs from germline and may be a read error. The chain recombines TRBV11-2 with TRBJ1-1; 7 bases are a match to TRBD1. CDR3 length: 13 residues. The germline CDR1 and CDR2 sequences are SGHAT and FQNNGV. The CDR3 nucleotides read TGTGCCAGCAACTTACCGGGGACAGCCGAAGCTTTCTTT. Its translation: CASNLPGTAEAFF.

The chain links TRBV30 to TRBJ1-5; D gene ambiguous. With 8 bases removed from V and 1 base from J, the gap between germline ends came to 12 bases. Germline-derived CDR1 and CDR2 are GTSNPN and SVGIG (reference sequence). The CDR3 runs to 13 residues. In DNA, the CDR3 is TGTGCCGGCCAGTTCAAAAGCAATCAGCCCCAGCATTTT. Its translation: CAGQFKSNQPQHF.

The V gene is TRBV27, the J gene TRBJ1-5; D is uncertain. The CDR3 has 13 residues. Trimming took off 4 bases at V and 0 bases at J, with 4 bases between the two ends. The V gene's germline CDR1 is MNHEY and CDR2 SMNVEV (reference sequence). Written as DNA, the CDR3 is TGTGCCAGCAGTTCCTATAGCAATCAGCCCCAGCATTTT. It encodes CASSSYSNQPQHF.

The CDR3 sequence is CASSPDRVDTQYF. For the CDR3, the DNA is TGTGCCAGCTCACCGGACAGGGTAGATACGCAGTATTTT. The V and J genes are TRBV18 and TRBJ2-3; the match to TRBD1 covers 8 bases. The ends lost 3 bases at V and 5 bases at J; junction bases unmatched: 1. The CDR3 is 13 amino acids. Germline V lookup: CDR1 KGHSH, CDR2 LQKENI.

The rearrangement uses TRBV10-3 and TRBJ2-1; weak D call: TRBD1 (5 bases). V shed 3 bases and J shed 2 bases, with 26 bases lying between them. This CDR3 has 20 amino acids. Germline V gives CDR1 ENHRY, CDR2 SYGVKD. In DNA, the CDR3 is TGTGCCATCAGTGATCCAGCCATCGATAGGGGATTAAGCGCCTACAATGAGCAGTTCTTC. Amino acid sequence: CAISDPAIDRGLSAYNEQFF.

The chain joins TRBV10-1 to TRBJ2-3, with 7 bases aligning to TRBD2. Per germline, CDR1 WNHNN and CDR2 SYGVQD (reference sequence). The CDR3 is 16 amino acids. Trimming at V came to 4 bases and at J to 5 bases, leaving 12 bases not matched to a gene. The CDR3 coding sequence is TGCGCCAGCAGTGTCGGGGGACCCAGCGGGAAAGATACGCAGTATTTT. The encoded protein is CASSVGGPSGKDTQYF.

This chain connects TRBV6-1 to TRBJ2-2; 15 bases are shared with TRBD2. Unmatched junction bases numbered 11, after V lost 2 bases and J lost 4 bases. Germline assignment: CDR1 MNHNS and CDR2 SASEGT. The length of the CDR3 is 20 residues. CDR3 protein: CASSEFWLQGLAGGTGELFF. CDR3 sequence (DNA): TGTGCCAGCAGTGAATTTTGGTTACAGGGACTAGCGGGGGGCACCGGGGAGCTGTTTTTT.

The chain is built from TRBV19 and TRBJ1-2; D remains ambiguous. The CDR3 has 14 residues. Trimming took 4 bases from V and 4 from J, leaving 13 bases between them. The germline CDR1 and CDR2 sequences are LNHDA and SQIVND (reference sequence). CDR3 amino acids: CASSNLASAYGYTF. CDR3 bases: TGTGCCAGTAGTAACCTGGCCAGCGCCTATGGCTACACCTTC. Using reference TRBV19 and TRBJ1-2 for the parts outside the CDR3, the full variable domain is DGGITQSPKYLFRKEGQNVTLSCEQNLNHDAMYWYRQDPGQGLRLIYYSQIVNDFQKGDIAEGYSVSREKKESFPLTVTSAQKNPTAFYLCASSNLASAYGYTFGSGTRLTVV.

This chain uses TRBV14 with TRBJ2-1; the D gene is possibly TRBD2 (6 bases). Trimming removed 4 bases at V and 9 bases at J, with 19 bases between. The CDR3 consists of 15 residues. Germline CDR1 SGHDN, CDR2 FVKESK. The CDR3 DNA sequence: TGTGCCAGCAGCCCCATAGCTCATAGCGGCGCTGAGCAGTTCTTC. The encoded protein is CASSPIAHSGAEQFF. The complete variable domain, with remaining parts taken from reference TRBV14 and TRBJ2-1, reads EAGVTQFPSHSVIEKGQTVTLRCDPISGHDNLYWYRRVMGKEIKFLLHFVKESKQDESGMPNNRFLAERTGGTYSTLKVQPAELEDSGVYFCASSPIAHSGAEQFFGPGTRLTVL.

The V gene is TRBV5-1, the J gene TRBJ2-5, with D possibly being TRBD2 (6 bases). Germline-derived CDR1 and CDR2 are SGHRS and YFSETQ. Trimming pared 1 base from V and 3 bases from J, leaving 7 bases between. The CDR3 spans 13 residues. The CDR3 coding sequence is TGCGCCAGCAGCTTGTGGGGGGAAGAGACCCAGTACTTC. Translated, it gives CASSLWGEETQYF. Drawing the rest from reference TRBV5-1 and TRBJ2-5, the complete variable domain is KAGVTQTPRYLIKTRGQQVTLSCSPISGHRSVSWYQQTPGQGLQFLFEYFSETQRNKGNFPGRFSGRQFSNSRSEMNVSTLELGDSALYLCASSLWGEETQYFGPGTRLLVL.

This chain joins TRBV11-3 and TRBJ2-1, with a weak D call TRBD2 (6 bases). Germline V gene sequence: CDR1 SGHNT, CDR2 YENEEA. This CDR3 region has 14 residues. V lost 7 bases and J lost 4, with 14 bases in between. This CDR3 reads CASKRLASYNEQFF. The CDR3, as DNA: TGTGCCAGCAAAAGGCTAGCGAGTTACAATGAGCAGTTCTTC.

V gene TRBV11-3 combines with J gene TRBJ2-2; TRBD1 matches 11 bases. The CDR3 has 18 residues. The junction had 14 bases not matched to a gene; V was cut back by 4 bases and J by 7 bases. Germline V gives CDR1 SGHNT, CDR2 YENEEA. This chain's CDR3 is CASSSWTGGAGTDGELFF. In DNA, the CDR3 is TGTGCCAGCAGCTCCTGGACAGGGGGCGCGGGGACGGACGGGGAGCTGTTTTTT. Full variable domain (outside the CDR3, taken from reference TRBV11-3 and TRBJ2-2): EAGVVQSPRYKIIEKKQPVAFWCNPISGHNTLYWYLQNLGQGPELLIRYENEEAVDDSQLPKDRFSAERLKGVDSTLKIQPAELGDSAVYLCASSSWTGGAGTDGELFFGEGSRLTVL.

CDR3 nucleotides: TGTGCCAGCAACAGGGACAATCAGCCCCAGCATTTT. It is translated as CASNRDNQPQHF. The chain combines TRBV2 with TRBJ1-5; tentatively, D is TRBD1 (6 bases). V shed 7 bases and J shed 3 bases, with 7 bases lying between them. From germline, CDR1 is SNHLY and CDR2 FYNNEI. This CDR3 contains 12 residues.